The clone carrying this T cell receptor (beta chain) was detected only a few times. Its antigen is unidentified. Trimming pared 3 bases from V and 7 bases from J, leaving 10 bases between. Germline CDR1 reads MNHNS; CDR2 reads SASEGT. The length of the CDR3 is 13 residues. This sample was taken from a study of beta chain features in type 1 diabetes. Whole-study findings and limits: Shortening of TCRB CDR3s, moderate but significant, appeared in all four CD4+ subsets of Type 1 diabetes patients. The naive, central memory and Treg TCRB repertoires of patients appeared to be more similar to one another than those of healthy donors.

On average, the one heparinised blood draw given by each donor was about 100 mL. The isolated RNA, all of it, was reverse transcribed, so expressed TCRB transcripts were what got sequenced. Mean read depth for naive, central memory and regulatory T cell samples was around 3.5 million reads. Assay used: immunoSEQ multiplex PCR; TCRdb lists only in-frame clones, some missing. The repertoire holds more than 300,000 clones, with 6.5% to 10% as singletons. The sequenced sample was central memory CD4+ T cells from blood. The chain carries TRBV6-1 and TRBJ1-5, with a possible D match to TRBD1 (6 bases). This TCR was sampled from a woman between 18 and 29 years old in good health. The DNA of the CDR3 is TGTGCCAGCAGTGATCCGAGGGGGCAGCCCCAGCATTTT. Translated: CASSDPRGQPQHF.